This T cell receptor (beta chain) was identified during a study of blood T cell repertoires in COVID-19. Overall study context: The cDNA or gDNA used as material had been derived from T cells, B-cell-depleted T cells, or PBMCs.

The data were produced by immunoSEQ multiplex PCR, yet TCRdb's version contains in-frame clones alone and is incomplete. Of some 250,000 clones listed, approximately 90% are singletons. The V end lost 2 bases, the J end lost 5 bases, and 12 bases lay between the germline ends. Germline V CDR1 and CDR2: KGHSH, LQKENI. CDR3 length equals 15 residues. Sample: peripheral blood. The TCR comes from a woman in her 40s who had recovered from COVID-19. The rearrangement joins TRBV18 to TRBJ1-4; D is ambiguous. In DNA form, the CDR3 reads TGTGCCAGCTCACCAATGAGGTCTTCCAATGAAAAACTGTTTTTT. This codes for CASSPMRSSNEKLFF. The full variable domain, rest sourced from reference TRBV18 and TRBJ1-4, is NAGVMQNPRHLVRRRGQEARLRCSPMKGHSHVYWYRQLPEEGLKFMVYLQKENIIDESGMPKERFSAEFPKEGPSILRIQQVVRGDSAAYFCASSPMRSSNEKLFFGSGTQLSVL.